The clone carrying this TCR beta chain has a count of ten or more. This CDR3 has 15 amino acids. The V end lost 5 bases, the J end lost 0 bases, and 12 bases lay between the germline ends. Germline values: CDR1 SGHTA, CDR2 FQGTGA. Each CDR3 protein is one row after TCRdb ran MiXCR on the reads. The sample has roughly 18,000 distinct CDR3 sequences, approximately 10% seen once; the top ten hold under 3.5%. The data are from a study of type 1 regulatory T cells. As for the study in general: An in vitro protocol generated T-allo10, a Tr1-enriched, alloantigen-specific CD4 T cell product.

This clonotype originated in a human donor in good health. V usage is TRBV7-3 and J usage is TRBJ2-3, with a weak D call TRBD1 (6 bases). Sequenced input: CD4+ T cells, either the whole sample or a sorted fraction (not recorded which). The CDR3 DNA is TGTGCCAGCAGCCCATGGGACACTAGCACAGATACGCAGTATTTT. It yields the protein CASSPWDTSTDTQYF.